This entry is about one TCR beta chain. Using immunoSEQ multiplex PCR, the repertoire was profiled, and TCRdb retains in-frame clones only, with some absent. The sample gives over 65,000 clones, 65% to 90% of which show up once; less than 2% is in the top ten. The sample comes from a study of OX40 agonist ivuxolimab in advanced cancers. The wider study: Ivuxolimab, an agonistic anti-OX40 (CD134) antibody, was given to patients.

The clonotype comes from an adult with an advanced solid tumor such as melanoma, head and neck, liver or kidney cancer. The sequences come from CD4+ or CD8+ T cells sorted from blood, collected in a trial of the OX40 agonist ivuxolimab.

In nucleotides, the CDR3 is TGTGCCAGCAGCCGAGTACAGGGGCTAGAAGCTTTCTTT. Amino acid sequence: CASSRVQGLEAFF. The genes are TRBV5-5 and TRBJ1-1; TRBD1 aligns across 7 bases. This CDR3 spans 13 amino acids. Germline CDR1 SGHKS, CDR2 YYEKEE (reference sequence). The V segment lost 4 bases and the J segment 8 bases; nucleotides outside the gene matches: 8. Using reference TRBV5-5 and TRBJ1-1 for the parts outside the CDR3, the full variable domain is DAGVTQSPTHLIKTRGQQVTLRCSPISGHKSVSWYQQVLGQGPQFIFQYYEKEERGRGNFPDRFSARQFPNYSSELNVNALLLGDSALYLCASSRVQGLEAFFGQGTRLTVV.